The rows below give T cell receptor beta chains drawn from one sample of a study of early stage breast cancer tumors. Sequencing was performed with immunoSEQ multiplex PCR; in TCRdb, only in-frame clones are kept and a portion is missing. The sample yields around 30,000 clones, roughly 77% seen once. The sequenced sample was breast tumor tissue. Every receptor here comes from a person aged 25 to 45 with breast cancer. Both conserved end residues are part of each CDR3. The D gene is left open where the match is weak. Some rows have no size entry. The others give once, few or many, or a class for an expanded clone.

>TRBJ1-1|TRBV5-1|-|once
TGCGCCAGCAGCTTGGTGGGGGTCAACTTGAACACTGAAGCTTTCTTT
CASSLVGVNLNTEAFF
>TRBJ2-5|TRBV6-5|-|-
TGTGCCAGCTTTTCGAGCCGGGAGACCCAGTACTTC
CASFSSRETQYF
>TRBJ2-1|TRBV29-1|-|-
TGCAGCGTTGCCGGGGCTTACTTCTCCTACAATGAGCAGTTCTTC
CSVAGAYFSYNEQFF
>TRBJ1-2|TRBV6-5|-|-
TGTGCCAGCAGCTCCGGACCTGGGCCTGGACGGGGCTACACCTTC
CASSSGPGPGRGYTF
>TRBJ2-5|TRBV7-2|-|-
TGTGCCAGCAGACCGGACTCCTCAAAAGAGACCCAGTACTTC
CASRPDSSKETQYF
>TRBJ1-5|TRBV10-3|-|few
TGTGCCATCAGCGGAGACAGGAGCAATCAGCCCCAGCATTTT
CAISGDRSNQPQHF
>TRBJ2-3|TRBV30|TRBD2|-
TGTGCCTGGAGTGTCCCACCTTTCAGACCTAGCGGGAGAATCACAGATACGCAGTATTTT
CAWSVPPFRPSGRITDTQYF
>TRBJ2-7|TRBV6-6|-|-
TGTGCCAGCACCGCCGAGGGGGGGAGGGCTCCCGAGCAGTACTTC
CASTAEGGRAPEQYF
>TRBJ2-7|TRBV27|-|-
TGTGCCAGCAGACTACGAGGGGTAACCGGCTACGAGCAGTACTTC
CASRLRGVTGYEQYF
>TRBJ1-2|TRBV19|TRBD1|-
TGTGCCAGTAGTATTAACAGGGGGACCGGCTACACCTTC
CASSINRGTGYTF
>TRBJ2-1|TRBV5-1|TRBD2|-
TGCGCCAGCAGCCGGACTAGCGGGAGCAGCAATGAGCAGTTCTTC
CASSRTSGSSNEQFF
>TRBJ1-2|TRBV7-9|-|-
TGTGCCAGCAGCTTAGCCCCGCTGGGGGGCAAGTATGGCTACACCTTC
CASSLAPLGGKYGYTF
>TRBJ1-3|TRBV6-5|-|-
TGTGCCAGCAGTCCCCGGGGGGCATCTGGAAACACCATATATTTT
CASSPRGASGNTIYF
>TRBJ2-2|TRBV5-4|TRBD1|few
TGTGCCAGCAGCTTGGAAGGGCAGGGGGAGAGCGGGGAGCTGTTTTTT
CASSLEGQGESGELFF
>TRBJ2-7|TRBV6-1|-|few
TGTGCCAGCAGTGAAGTAAACGGTTCCTACGAGCAGTACTTC
CASSEVNGSYEQYF
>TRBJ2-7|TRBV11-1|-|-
TGTGCCAGCAGCTTAGCGTTCGGCCCCTACGAGCAGTACTTC
CASSLAFGPYEQYF
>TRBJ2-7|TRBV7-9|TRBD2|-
TGTGCCAGCAGCTTATTCGTAGCGGGAGAGTACAACTACGAGCAGTACTTC
CASSLFVAGEYNYEQYF
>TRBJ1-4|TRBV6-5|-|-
TGTGCCAGCAGCCGCTCCGGGGCGACTAATGAAAAACTGTTTTTT
CASSRSGATNEKLFF
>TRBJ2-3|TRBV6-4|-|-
TGTGCCAGCAGTGACTACGGCGGTTCTAGCACAGATACGCAGTATTTT
CASSDYGGSSTDTQYF
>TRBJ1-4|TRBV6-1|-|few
TGTGCCAGCAGTGGAGACTACAGTGCAACTAATGAAAAACTGTTTTTT
CASSGDYSATNEKLFF
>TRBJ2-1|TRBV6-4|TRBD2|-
TGTGCCAGCAGTGACTCGAGCGGGGGGGTAGGGACCTACAATGAGCAGTTCTTC
CASSDSSGGVGTYNEQFF
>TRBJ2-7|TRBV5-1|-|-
TGCGCCAGCAGCCAGGACAGCGCTTCCTACGAGCAGTACTTC
CASSQDSASYEQYF
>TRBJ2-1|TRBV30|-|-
TGTGCCTGGAGGGGCCCTGGGGGCTCCTACAATGAGCAGTTCTTC
CAWRGPGGSYNEQFF
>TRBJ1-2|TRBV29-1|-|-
TGCAGCGTTGTGACAGCTAACTATGGCTACACCTTC
CSVVTANYGYTF
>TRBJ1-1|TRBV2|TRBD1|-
TGTGCCAGCAGGCAACAGGGGACTGAAGCTTTCTTT
CASRQQGTEAFF
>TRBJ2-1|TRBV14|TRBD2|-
TGTGCCAGCAGCCAAAGGGACTATTATGAGCAGTTCTTC
CASSQRDYYEQFF
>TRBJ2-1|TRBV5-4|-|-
TGTGCCAGCAGCCGGGACGGATCGTACAATGAGCAGTTCTTC
CASSRDGSYNEQFF
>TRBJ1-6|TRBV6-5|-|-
TGTGCCAGCAGTTACCCAGGGGATAATTCACCCCTCCACTTT
CASSYPGDNSPLHF